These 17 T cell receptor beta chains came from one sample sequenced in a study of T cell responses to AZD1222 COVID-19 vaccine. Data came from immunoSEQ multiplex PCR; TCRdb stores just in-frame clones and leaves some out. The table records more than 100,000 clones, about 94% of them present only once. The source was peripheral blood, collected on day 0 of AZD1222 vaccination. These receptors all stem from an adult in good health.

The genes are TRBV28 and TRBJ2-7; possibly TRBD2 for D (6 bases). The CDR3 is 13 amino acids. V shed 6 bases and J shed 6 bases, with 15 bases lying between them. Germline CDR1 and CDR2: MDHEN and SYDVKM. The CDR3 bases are TGTGCCAGCAGAGTGCCTGGAGGGGCCGAGCAGTACTTC. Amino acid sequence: CASRVPGGAEQYF.

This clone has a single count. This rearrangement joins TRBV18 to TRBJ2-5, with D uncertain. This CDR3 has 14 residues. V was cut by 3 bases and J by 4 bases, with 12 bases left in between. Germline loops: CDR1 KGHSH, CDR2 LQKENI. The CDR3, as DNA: TGTGCCAGCTCACCGCCTGGGCCTGCAGAGACCCAGTACTTC. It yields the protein CASSPPGPAETQYF.

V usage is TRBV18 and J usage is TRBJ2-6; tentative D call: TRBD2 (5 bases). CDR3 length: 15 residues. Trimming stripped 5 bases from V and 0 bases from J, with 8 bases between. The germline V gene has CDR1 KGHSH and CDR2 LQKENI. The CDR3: CASSEGLSGANVLTF. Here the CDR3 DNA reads TGTGCCAGCTCAGAGGGCCTCTCTGGGGCCAACGTCCTGACTTTC.

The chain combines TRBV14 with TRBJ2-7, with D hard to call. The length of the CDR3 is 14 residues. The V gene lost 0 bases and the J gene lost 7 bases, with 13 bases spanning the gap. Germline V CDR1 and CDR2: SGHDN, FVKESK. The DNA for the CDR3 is TGTGCCAGCAGCCAAGATCTCGGAGTAGGAGAGCAGTACTTC. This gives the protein CASSQDLGVGEQYF. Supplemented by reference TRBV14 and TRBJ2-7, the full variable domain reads EAGVTQFPSHSVIEKGQTVTLRCDPISGHDNLYWYRRVMGKEIKFLLHFVKESKQDESGMPNNRFLAERTGGTYSTLKVQPAELEDSGVYFCASSQDLGVGEQYFGPGTRLTVT.

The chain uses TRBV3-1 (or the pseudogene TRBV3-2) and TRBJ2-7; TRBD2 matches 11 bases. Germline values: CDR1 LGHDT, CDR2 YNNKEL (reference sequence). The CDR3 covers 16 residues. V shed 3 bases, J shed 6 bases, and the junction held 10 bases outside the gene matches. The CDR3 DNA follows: TGTGCCAGCAGCCATTTCGCCACTAGCGGGGGACCCGAGCAGTACTTC. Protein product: CASSHFATSGGPEQYF.

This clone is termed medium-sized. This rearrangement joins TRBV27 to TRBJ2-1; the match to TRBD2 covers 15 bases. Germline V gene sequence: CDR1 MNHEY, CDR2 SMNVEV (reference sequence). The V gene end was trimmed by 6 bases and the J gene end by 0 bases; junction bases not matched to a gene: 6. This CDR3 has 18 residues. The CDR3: CASRRGLAGGSSYNEQFF. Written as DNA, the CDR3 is TGTGCCAGCAGAAGGGGACTAGCGGGGGGAAGCTCCTACAATGAGCAGTTCTTC.

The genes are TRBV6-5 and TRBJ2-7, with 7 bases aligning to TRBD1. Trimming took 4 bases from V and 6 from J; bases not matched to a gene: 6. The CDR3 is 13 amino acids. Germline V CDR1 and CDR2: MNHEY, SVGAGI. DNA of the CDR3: TGTGCCAGCAGTTTATCCCGACAGGGCGAGCAGTACTTC. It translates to CASSLSRQGEQYF.

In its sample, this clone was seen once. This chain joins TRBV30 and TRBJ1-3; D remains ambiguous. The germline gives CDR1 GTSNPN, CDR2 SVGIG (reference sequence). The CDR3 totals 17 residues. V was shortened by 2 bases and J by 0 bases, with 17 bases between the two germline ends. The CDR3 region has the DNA TGTGCCTGGAGTTCCTTTGCCCTCGGCAGCTCTGGAAACACCATATATTTT. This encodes CAWSSFALGSSGNTIYF.

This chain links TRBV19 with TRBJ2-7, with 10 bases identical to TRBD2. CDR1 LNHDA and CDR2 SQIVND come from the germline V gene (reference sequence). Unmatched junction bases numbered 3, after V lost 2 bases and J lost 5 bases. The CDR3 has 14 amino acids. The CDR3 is CASSIRLAGDEQYF. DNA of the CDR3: TGTGCCAGTAGTATACGACTAGCGGGCGACGAGCAGTACTTC.

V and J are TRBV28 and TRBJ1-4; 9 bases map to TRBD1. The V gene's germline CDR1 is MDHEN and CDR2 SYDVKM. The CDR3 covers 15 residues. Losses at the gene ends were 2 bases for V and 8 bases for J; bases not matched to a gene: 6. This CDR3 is CASSLIGTGREKLFF. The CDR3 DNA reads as TGTGCCAGCAGTTTAATTGGGACAGGGAGGGAAAAACTGTTTTTT.

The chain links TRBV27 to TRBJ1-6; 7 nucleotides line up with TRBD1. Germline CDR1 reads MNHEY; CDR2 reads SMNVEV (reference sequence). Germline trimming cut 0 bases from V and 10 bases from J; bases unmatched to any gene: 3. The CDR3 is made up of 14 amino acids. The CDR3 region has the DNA TGTGCCAGCAGTTTATCAGGGGGCCGGTCACCCCTCCACTTT. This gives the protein CASSLSGGRSPLHF.

CDR3 DNA sequence: TGTGCCAGCAGTTTGTCGGGACTGGGATCGATGCAGTTCTTC. It translates to CASSLSGLGSMQFF. This chain joins TRBV27 and TRBJ2-1; D is possibly TRBD2 (6 bases). Germline V gives CDR1 MNHEY, CDR2 SMNVEV (reference sequence). Trimming left V 3 bases short and J 12 bases short, with 18 bases between. CDR3 length: 14 residues.

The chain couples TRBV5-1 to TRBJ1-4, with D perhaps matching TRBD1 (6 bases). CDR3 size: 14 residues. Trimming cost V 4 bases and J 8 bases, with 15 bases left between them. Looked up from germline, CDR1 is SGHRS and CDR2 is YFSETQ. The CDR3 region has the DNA TGCGCCAGCAGCCCTCCGGGGGGCGGGGAAAAACTGTTTTTT. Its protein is CASSPPGGGEKLFF.

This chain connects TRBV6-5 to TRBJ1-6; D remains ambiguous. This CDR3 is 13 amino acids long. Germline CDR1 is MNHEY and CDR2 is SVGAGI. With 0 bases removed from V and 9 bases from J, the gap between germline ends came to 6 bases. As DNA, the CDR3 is TGTGCCAGCAGTTACTCCCAAAGTTCACCCCTCCACTTT. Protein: CASSYSQSSPLHF.

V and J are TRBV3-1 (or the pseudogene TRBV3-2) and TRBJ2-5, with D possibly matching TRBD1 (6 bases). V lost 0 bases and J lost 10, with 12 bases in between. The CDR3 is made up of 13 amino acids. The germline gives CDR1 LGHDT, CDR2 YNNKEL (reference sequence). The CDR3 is CASSQDARGHQYF. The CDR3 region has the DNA TGTGCCAGCAGCCAAGATGCCAGGGGCCACCAGTACTTC.

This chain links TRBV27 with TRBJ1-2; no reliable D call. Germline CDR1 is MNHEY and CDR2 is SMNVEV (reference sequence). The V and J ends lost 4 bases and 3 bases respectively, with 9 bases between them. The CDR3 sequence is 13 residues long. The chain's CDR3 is CASSYSADYGYTF. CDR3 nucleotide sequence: TGTGCCAGCAGTTATTCGGCAGACTATGGCTACACCTTC.

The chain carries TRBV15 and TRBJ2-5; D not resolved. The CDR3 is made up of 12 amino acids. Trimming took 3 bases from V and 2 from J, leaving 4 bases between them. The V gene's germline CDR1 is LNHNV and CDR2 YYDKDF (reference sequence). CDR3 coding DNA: TGTGCCACCAGCAGGAGACAAGAGACCCAGTACTTC. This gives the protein CATSRRQETQYF.